Listed here are 18 T cell receptor beta chains from one sample, sequenced in a study of blood T cell repertoires in COVID-19. Libraries were prepared by immunoSEQ multiplex PCR; TCRdb keeps only in-frame clonotypes and omits some of them. Counted here are approximately 120,000 clones, 65% to 90% occurring once; the ten biggest clones make up roughly 6.7%. Sequenced input: peripheral blood. The receptors were gathered from a man older than 75 with active or convalescent COVID-19.

The DNA for the CDR3 is TGTGCCAGCAGCTCCCAGGCTAGCGGAGGGCCTGAGCAGTTCTTC. Protein sequence: CASSSQASGGPEQFF. The chain recombines TRBV7-2 with TRBJ2-1, with 7 bases matching TRBD2. V trimming: 4 bases; J trimming: 9 bases; junction bases outside the gene matches: 12. From germline, CDR1 is SGHTA and CDR2 FQGNSA. This CDR3 comprises 15 residues.

The chain is built from TRBV18 and TRBJ2-2, with D unclear. V shed 5 bases and J shed 0 bases, with 10 bases lying between them. This CDR3 is built from 15 residues. CDR1 and CDR2 (germline): KGHSH, LQKENI. Written as DNA, the CDR3 is TGTGCCAGCTCATCTTCAGACTCGAACACCGGGGAGCTGTTTTTT. Amino acid sequence: CASSSSDSNTGELFF.

The J gene is TRBJ2-3, the V gene TRBV12-3 or TRBV12-4, with D possibly TRBD2 on 6 matching bases. The V end was cut by 4 bases, the J end by 8 bases, with 13 bases between. This CDR3 spans 13 amino acids. CDR3 protein: CASSSQGGGTQYF. CDR3 coding DNA: TGTGCCAGCAGTTCCCAGGGAGGTGGTACGCAGTATTTT.

V gene TRBV5-6 combines with J gene TRBJ1-2, with D hard to call. The germline V and J ends were trimmed by 3 bases and 5 bases, with 11 bases remaining between them. The germline gives CDR1 SGHDT, CDR2 YYEEEE. The CDR3 is 13 residues long. CDR3 region: CASSSLRSYGYTF. CDR3 DNA sequence: TGTGCCAGCAGCTCTCTGAGGAGTTATGGCTACACCTTC.

J is TRBJ1-2 and V is TRBV7-8; perhaps TRBD1 as D (6 bases). The CDR3 covers 13 residues. V dropped 5 bases and J dropped 4 bases, with 11 bases sitting between them. The germline gives CDR1 SGHVS, CDR2 FQNEAQ. The CDR3 DNA reads TGTGCCAGCAGCCGGACAGTATCCTATGGCTACACCTTC. Amino acids: CASSRTVSYGYTF.

The chain uses TRBV7-2 and TRBJ1-3; tentative D call: TRBD1 (6 bases). In germline, CDR1 is SGHTA, CDR2 FQGNSA. With 5 bases removed from V and 4 bases from J, the gap between germline ends came to 15 bases. This CDR3 has 15 amino acids. CDR3 DNA: TGTGCCAGCAGCCAGCTGTGGCAGGGGGGAAACACCATATATTTT. As protein: CASSQLWQGGNTIYF.

This clone was observed once. Other DNA sequences in the same sample also yield this CDR3. The chain has TRBV6-5 and TRBJ1-1; TRBD1 is a possible D gene (5 bases). Germline assignment: CDR1 MNHEY and CDR2 SVGAGI. The CDR3 has 15 residues. V was trimmed by 0 bases and J by 1 base, leaving 9 bases between them. The CDR3 coding sequence is TGTGCCAGCAGTTACTCGCGGAGGGGGAACACTGAAGCTTTCTTT. Translating gives CASSYSRRGNTEAFF.

This chain uses TRBV6-5 with TRBJ1-3; D uncertain. Trimming removed 6 bases from V and 4 bases from J, with 10 bases in between. Germline V gene lookup returns CDR1 MNHEY and CDR2 SVGAGI. CDR3 length: 13 amino acids. This chain's CDR3 is CASSLLSGNTIYF. Here the CDR3 DNA reads TGTGCCAGCAGCCTCCTATCCGGAAACACCATATATTTT.

This clone was recorded a few times. The chain combines TRBV3-1 (or the pseudogene TRBV3-2) with TRBJ2-1; 8 bases match TRBD2. Germline-derived CDR1 and CDR2 are LGHDT and YNNKEL (reference sequence). The junction had 9 bases not matched to a gene; V was cut back by 6 bases and J by 8 bases. The CDR3 covers 14 residues. CDR3 loop: CASRRPGTRDEQFF. The CDR3 DNA sequence: TGTGCCAGCAGGCGTCCCGGGACTAGGGATGAGCAGTTCTTC.

This clone was seen many times. The chain carries TRBV2 and TRBJ1-1; 10 nucleotides line up with TRBD1. V shed 5 bases and J 1 base; nucleotides not matched to a gene: 4. This CDR3 is 15 amino acids long. Germline V gene lookup returns CDR1 SNHLY and CDR2 FYNNEI. CDR3 in DNA: TGTGCCAGCAGTCCTAGGACAGGGGGGAACACTGAAGCTTTCTTT. Encoded protein: CASSPRTGGNTEAFF.

This clone was seen once. The chain recombines TRBV7-8 with TRBJ1-2, with D possibly TRBD1 on 6 matching bases. The CDR3 has 15 amino acids. Germline CDR1 SGHVS, CDR2 FQNEAQ. Trimming stripped 3 bases from V and 0 bases from J, with 11 bases between. The CDR3 spells CASSFPTGTNYGYTF. In nucleotides, the CDR3 is TGTGCCAGCAGCTTCCCTACAGGGACTAACTATGGCTACACCTTC.

This clone was counted a few times. The rearrangement uses TRBV5-4 and TRBJ2-5; 11 nucleotides align to TRBD2. The CDR3 extends over 19 amino acids. CDR1 is SGHNT and CDR2 is YYREEE in the germline V gene (reference sequence). J was trimmed by 4 bases and V by 1 base; bases with no gene match: 15. CDR3 loop: CASSLRLAGGLRRGETQYF. CDR3 sequence (DNA): TGTGCCAGCAGCTTGCGGCTAGCGGGAGGCCTAAGGCGGGGAGAGACCCAGTACTTC.

The rearrangement links TRBV3-1 (or the pseudogene TRBV3-2) to TRBJ2-1; either TRBD1 or TRBD2 may fit D (11 bases each). V shed 5 bases and J shed 3 bases, with 29 bases lying between them. Germline-derived CDR1 and CDR2 are LGHDT and YNNKEL (reference sequence). The CDR3 is 20 amino acids. The CDR3 loop is CASSGWTGGTSGSFYNEQFF. Written as DNA, the CDR3 is TGTGCCAGCAGCGGCTGGACAGGGGGCACTAGCGGGAGTTTCTACAATGAGCAGTTCTTC.

J is TRBJ2-3 and V is TRBV6-4; D is unresolved. V dropped 4 bases and J dropped 3 bases, with 11 bases sitting between them. The CDR3 is 14 residues long. Germline CDR1 MRHNA, CDR2 SNTAGT. The CDR3 bases are TGTGCCAGCAGTGTTGGCGGTATAACAGATACGCAGTATTTT. Translated, it gives CASSVGGITDTQYF.

This chain connects TRBV11-3 to TRBJ1-6, with D possibly TRBD1 on 6 matching bases. CDR1 SGHNT and CDR2 YENEEA come from the germline V gene. This CDR3 spans 14 amino acids. Trimming took 4 bases from V and 8 from J, leaving 12 bases between them. The CDR3 DNA follows: TGTGCCAGCAGCTGGGGGGGCATTGATTCACCCCTCCACTTT. Its translation is CASSWGGIDSPLHF.

The rearrangement uses TRBV18 and TRBJ2-1, with TRBD1 matching 8 bases. The CDR3 consists of 16 residues. The germline CDR1 and CDR2 sequences are KGHSH and LQKENI. The ends lost 6 bases at V and 9 bases at J; junction bases unmatched: 16. As DNA, the CDR3 is TGTGCCAGCTCCGCGACAGGGGTCGGTAGGTCAGGTGAGCAGTTCTTC. As protein: CASSATGVGRSGEQFF.

The chain combines TRBV2 with TRBJ1-4; no clear D gene. CDR3 size: 14 residues. Germline values: CDR1 SNHLY, CDR2 FYNNEI. The V end was cut by 6 bases, the J end by 8 bases, with 16 bases between. DNA of the CDR3: TGTGCCAGCAGCGGGAGGCGTCCAGGCGAAAAACTGTTTTTT. This codes for CASSGRRPGEKLFF.

The J gene is TRBJ1-1, the V gene TRBV9; 10 bases align to TRBD1. The junction had 7 bases not matched to a gene; V was cut back by 3 bases and J by 5 bases. In germline, CDR1 is SGDLS, CDR2 YYNGEE. The CDR3 runs to 15 residues. As DNA, the CDR3 is TGTGCCAGCAGCGCTAAGGAGGGACAGGGGACTGAAGCTTTCTTT. It translates to CASSAKEGQGTEAFF.